The 5 T cell receptor beta chains presented below share a single source sample, sequenced in a study of T cell responses to AZD1222 COVID-19 vaccine (dated by TCRdb to the early 2020s). The time point label corresponds to: baseline before first vaccination. The library came from the immunoSEQ multiplex PCR assay. In its TCRdb copy, this immuneACCESS table keeps in-frame sequences only and misses some clones. Where compared with another copy, unresolved V genes explain less than half of these, and the others have no known cause. This sample has 110,000 or so clones in its table, and around 80% of those were observed once. 4.5% to 6% of the sample lies in the top ten. The sample consisted of peripheral blood, taken on day 0 of AZD1222 vaccination. These TCRs come from an adult in good health.

This clone was seen a few times. This same CDR3 is encoded by further DNA sequences in the sample. V gene TRBV18 combines with J gene TRBJ1-2; D might be TRBD1 (5 bases). V was clipped by 5 bases and J by 4 bases, with 11 bases between them. The germline V gene encodes CDR1 KGHSH and CDR2 LQKENI. The CDR3 consists of 13 residues. CDR3 nucleotides: TGTGCCAGCTCAACCGACAGTAGCTATGGCTACACCTTC. Protein sequence: CASSTDSSYGYTF.

CDR3 sequence: CASHDGNEKLFF. CDR3 nucleotide sequence: TGTGCCAGCCACGACGGGAATGAAAAACTGTTTTTT. The chain couples TRBV27 to TRBJ1-4, with no clear D. The length of the CDR3 is 12 residues. The V end lost 8 bases, the J end lost 5 bases, and 9 bases lay between the germline ends. CDR1 MNHEY and CDR2 SMNVEV come from the germline V gene (reference sequence).

The chain recombines TRBV7-6 with TRBJ2-7, with D possibly being TRBD2 (5 bases). Germline CDR1 reads SGHVS; CDR2 reads FNYEAQ. The V end lost 5 bases, the J end lost 5 bases, and 13 bases lay between the germline ends. CDR3 length: 13 residues. The CDR3 DNA reads as TGTGCCAGCAGCGGCCCCGGAGGCCACGAGCAGTACTTC. It encodes CASSGPGGHEQYF.

The chain carries TRBV7-9 and TRBJ2-5; TRBD1 matches at 12 bases. CDR1 and CDR2 (germline): SEHNR, FQNEAQ (reference sequence). After removal of 4 bases from V and 5 bases from J, the junction contained 5 bases not matched to a gene. The CDR3 spans 15 residues. CDR3 nucleotides: TGTGCCAGCAGCTGGGACAGGGGGCGCGGGGAGACCCAGTACTTC. Its translation: CASSWDRGRGETQYF.

V usage is TRBV2 and J usage is TRBJ1-5; no definite D call. Trimming removed 3 bases at V and 0 bases at J, with 15 bases between. The CDR3 totals 17 residues. Germline CDR1 SNHLY, CDR2 FYNNEI. The chain's CDR3 is CASSDSRADYSNQPQHF. The CDR3 nucleotides are TGTGCCAGCAGTGATTCTAGGGCAGACTATAGCAATCAGCCCCAGCATTTT.